These T cell receptor beta chains were read from a single sample in a study of Ad26.COV2.S vaccination and SARS-CoV-2 variants. Sequencing used immunoSEQ multiplex PCR; TCRdb keeps in-frame clones, though not all of them. This table holds over 400,000 clones, 90% found once. Specimen: peripheral blood, collected in a trial of Ad26.COV2.S vaccine versus placebo. Every receptor here comes from a person aged 18-65 years who received the Ad26.COV2.S COVID-19 vaccine or a placebo. CDR3s include the opening cysteine and the closing phenylalanine or tryptophan. The order of the fields is V gene, D gene, J gene, clone size, CDR3 DNA, CDR3 protein. The D gene is left open where the match is weak. Clone size appears in some rows only: once, few, many, or a class for an expanded clone.

v_gene: TRBV3-1/TRBV3-2; d_gene: -; j_gene: TRBJ1-1; abundance: -; CDR3nt: TGTGCCAGCAGCCAAGAAACTTGGGGAACTGAAGCTTTCTTT; CDR3aa: CASSQETWGTEAFF
v_gene: TRBV6-5; d_gene: -; j_gene: TRBJ2-3; abundance: -; CDR3nt: TGTGCCAGCAGTTACTCCGTGACAGACCACACAGATACGCAGTATTTT; CDR3aa: CASSYSVTDHTDTQYF
v_gene: TRBV7-9; d_gene: -; j_gene: TRBJ2-1; abundance: -; CDR3nt: TGTGCCAGCAGCCCCTTGGGCCCCTCGAGGGAGGAGCAGTTCTTC; CDR3aa: CASSPLGPSREEQFF
v_gene: TRBV24-1; d_gene: -; j_gene: TRBJ2-1; abundance: -; CDR3nt: TGTGCCACCAGCCGGTTGAATGAGCAGTTCTTC; CDR3aa: CATSRLNEQFF
v_gene: TRBV7-2; d_gene: TRBD2; j_gene: TRBJ2-7; abundance: -; CDR3nt: TGTGCCAGCAGCTTAGACCTCACTAGCGGGAGGGTATACGAGCAGTACTTC; CDR3aa: CASSLDLTSGRVYEQYF
v_gene: TRBV7-2; d_gene: -; j_gene: TRBJ1-2; abundance: few; CDR3nt: TGTGCCAGCAGCTTAGTTGGGAACTATGGCTACACCTTC; CDR3aa: CASSLVGNYGYTF
v_gene: TRBV6-6; d_gene: -; j_gene: TRBJ2-6; abundance: -; CDR3nt: TGTGCCAGCAGTTACAGGGGATCTGGGGCCAACGTCCTGACTTTC; CDR3aa: CASSYRGSGANVLTF
v_gene: TRBV24-1; d_gene: TRBD2; j_gene: TRBJ2-7; abundance: -; CDR3nt: TGTGCCACCAGTGAGAGCGGGAGGATGTACGAGCAGTACTTC; CDR3aa: CATSESGRMYEQYF
v_gene: TRBV20-1; d_gene: -; j_gene: TRBJ2-7; abundance: few; CDR3nt: TGCAGTGCTAGCTACGAGCAGTACTTC; CDR3aa: CSASYEQYF
v_gene: TRBV30; d_gene: -; j_gene: TRBJ1-4; abundance: -; CDR3nt: TGTGCCTGGAGCTCTGGAGTCACCGCCCCTAATGAAAAACTGTTTTTT; CDR3aa: CAWSSGVTAPNEKLFF
v_gene: TRBV24-1; d_gene: TRBD2; j_gene: TRBJ2-1; abundance: -; CDR3nt: TGTGCCACCAGTGCCCGTGGGACTAGCGGGAGCTCCTACAATGAGCAGTTCTTC; CDR3aa: CATSARGTSGSSYNEQFF
v_gene: TRBV30; d_gene: TRBD2; j_gene: TRBJ2-1; abundance: -; CDR3nt: TGTGCCTGGAGTGTAGGGTCCGGAATAGCGGGAGACTACAATGAGCAGTTCTTC; CDR3aa: CAWSVGSGIAGDYNEQFF
v_gene: TRBV18; d_gene: TRBD1; j_gene: TRBJ2-7; abundance: -; CDR3nt: TGTGCCAGCTCCACAAAGGGGACAGGGGAGCCTTACCCTTCCCTCGAGCAGTACTTC; CDR3aa: CASSTKGTGEPYPSLEQYF
v_gene: TRBV4-2; d_gene: -; j_gene: TRBJ2-7; abundance: -; CDR3nt: TGTGCCAGCAGCCAAGAACGGCAGGGGCCCTACGAGCAGTACTTC; CDR3aa: CASSQERQGPYEQYF
v_gene: TRBV6-2/TRBV6-3; d_gene: -; j_gene: TRBJ2-1; abundance: -; CDR3nt: TGTGCCAGCAGCCCCCTTGCAACGAGCTCCTACAATGAGCAGTTCTTC; CDR3aa: CASSPLATSSYNEQFF
v_gene: TRBV28; d_gene: -; j_gene: TRBJ2-7; abundance: once; CDR3nt: TGTGCCAGCAGTCTCTACCGAAGGAGGGCCTACGAGCAGTACTTC; CDR3aa: CASSLYRRRAYEQYF
v_gene: TRBV5-6; d_gene: -; j_gene: TRBJ2-7; abundance: -; CDR3nt: TGTGCCAGCAGCCCCTCGCTGGGCGAGCAGTACTTC; CDR3aa: CASSPSLGEQYF
v_gene: TRBV6-2/TRBV6-3; d_gene: TRBD2; j_gene: TRBJ2-3; abundance: once; CDR3nt: TGTGCCAGCAGTTCCGACGTCGTTTTAGCGGGAGCTCCGGATACGCAGTATTTT; CDR3aa: CASSSDVVLAGAPDTQYF
v_gene: TRBV5-6; d_gene: -; j_gene: TRBJ2-2; abundance: -; CDR3nt: TGTGCCAGCAGCTTGGTGACTACCTCGGGCACCGGGGAGCTGTTTTTT; CDR3aa: CASSLVTTSGTGELFF
v_gene: TRBV19; d_gene: -; j_gene: TRBJ1-5; abundance: once; CDR3nt: TGTGCCAGTAGTACAGGGGTACAAAGCAATCAGCCCCAGCATTTT; CDR3aa: CASSTGVQSNQPQHF
v_gene: TRBV28; d_gene: -; j_gene: TRBJ2-4; abundance: -; CDR3nt: TGTGCCAGCAGATTTCGACAGGAAAACATTCAGTACTTC; CDR3aa: CASRFRQENIQYF
v_gene: TRBV28; d_gene: -; j_gene: TRBJ2-7; abundance: -; CDR3nt: TGTGCCAGCAGTGCCCCAGGGGATAAGTTCCGTGACGAGCAGTACTTC; CDR3aa: CASSAPGDKFRDEQYF
v_gene: TRBV4-1; d_gene: -; j_gene: TRBJ2-7; abundance: once; CDR3nt: TGCGCCAGCAGCCAAGATTCTGCGCGGCCATCGGGCTACGAGCAGTACTTC; CDR3aa: CASSQDSARPSGYEQYF
v_gene: TRBV27; d_gene: -; j_gene: TRBJ2-7; abundance: -; CDR3nt: TGTGCCAGCAGTTCCCTACCCGGGAGCGGAGGAGCCTACGAGCAGTACTTC; CDR3aa: CASSSLPGSGGAYEQYF
v_gene: TRBV13; d_gene: TRBD2; j_gene: TRBJ2-7; abundance: once; CDR3nt: TGTGCCAGCAGCACTAAATTTCTAGCGGTGCCCTACGAGCAGTACTTC; CDR3aa: CASSTKFLAVPYEQYF
v_gene: TRBV5-1; d_gene: -; j_gene: TRBJ2-7; abundance: -; CDR3nt: TGCGCCAGCAGCCGCGGCCAGGGAGGAGGATACGAGCAGTACTTC; CDR3aa: CASSRGQGGGYEQYF
v_gene: TRBV21-1; d_gene: -; j_gene: TRBJ1-3; abundance: once; CDR3nt: TGTGCCAGCAGCCCCCGGCGGAGACCTAGCTCTGGAAACACCATATATTTT; CDR3aa: CASSPRRRPSSGNTIYF
v_gene: TRBV11-2; d_gene: TRBD1; j_gene: TRBJ2-1; abundance: -; CDR3nt: TGTGCCAGCAGCGTCCGGGACAGGTACAATGAGCAGTTCTTC; CDR3aa: CASSVRDRYNEQFF
v_gene: TRBV5-4; d_gene: TRBD1; j_gene: TRBJ1-6; abundance: -; CDR3nt: TGTGCCAGCAGCGCCGACAGGGAGGGCGGGTATTCACCCCTCCACTTT; CDR3aa: CASSADREGGYSPLHF
v_gene: TRBV3-1/TRBV3-2; d_gene: TRBD2; j_gene: TRBJ2-7; abundance: -; CDR3nt: TGTGCCAGCAGCCAGCCACTAGCGGGAGGGCGGGAGCAGTACTTC; CDR3aa: CASSQPLAGGREQYF
v_gene: TRBV6-5; d_gene: TRBD2; j_gene: TRBJ2-1; abundance: few; CDR3nt: TGTGCCAGCAACCCACTAGCGGGAGACTACAATGAGCAGTTCTTC; CDR3aa: CASNPLAGDYNEQFF
v_gene: TRBV20-1; d_gene: -; j_gene: TRBJ2-2; abundance: once; CDR3nt: TGCAGTGCTAGTCAGGTGGGCGGCACCGGGGAGCTGTTTTTT; CDR3aa: CSASQVGGTGELFF
v_gene: TRBV6-5; d_gene: -; j_gene: TRBJ1-2; abundance: -; CDR3nt: TGTGCCAGCAGTTTTCAGGGTCGTAGGGGTGGCTACACCTTC; CDR3aa: CASSFQGRRGGYTF
v_gene: TRBV5-1; d_gene: -; j_gene: TRBJ2-7; abundance: -; CDR3nt: TGCGCCAGCAGCTTGGACCCCGGGCGGAGCTACGAGCAGTACTTC; CDR3aa: CASSLDPGRSYEQYF
v_gene: TRBV5-8; d_gene: -; j_gene: TRBJ1-1; abundance: -; CDR3nt: TGTGCCAGCAGCCTCTTCCCCACCCAGGACGGTGAAGCTTTCTTT; CDR3aa: CASSLFPTQDGEAFF
v_gene: TRBV28; d_gene: -; j_gene: TRBJ2-3; abundance: -; CDR3nt: TGTGCCAGCATCCACTCGGGCGGGAGCACAGATACGCAGTATTTT; CDR3aa: CASIHSGGSTDTQYF
v_gene: TRBV7-9; d_gene: -; j_gene: TRBJ2-2; abundance: -; CDR3nt: TGTGCCAGCAGCTCGAGCCCCGGGGAGCTGTTTTTT; CDR3aa: CASSSSPGELFF
v_gene: TRBV19; d_gene: -; j_gene: TRBJ2-7; abundance: -; CDR3nt: TGTGCCAGTAGTGCCCCGTGGGACGGAATCTACGAGCAGTACTTC; CDR3aa: CASSAPWDGIYEQYF
v_gene: TRBV20-1; d_gene: -; j_gene: TRBJ2-1; abundance: -; CDR3nt: TGCAGTGCTAGTGACGAGCAGAGGTCCTACAATGAGCAGTTCTTC; CDR3aa: CSASDEQRSYNEQFF
v_gene: TRBV19; d_gene: TRBD2; j_gene: TRBJ2-1; abundance: -; CDR3nt: TGTGCCAGTAGTGAGAGGGGGTTGGCTAGCGGGATTCGCAATGAGCAGTTCTTC; CDR3aa: CASSERGLASGIRNEQFF
v_gene: TRBV9; d_gene: -; j_gene: TRBJ1-6; abundance: once; CDR3nt: TGTGCCAGCAGCGCGGGGACTGTAAATTCACCCCTCCACTTT; CDR3aa: CASSAGTVNSPLHF
v_gene: TRBV6-1; d_gene: TRBD1; j_gene: TRBJ2-7; abundance: -; CDR3nt: TGTGCCAGCAGTGAGCTTGGCAGGGGGCCAGGTGAGCAGTACTTC; CDR3aa: CASSELGRGPGEQYF
v_gene: TRBV19; d_gene: TRBD2; j_gene: TRBJ2-1; abundance: once; CDR3nt: TGTGCCAGTAGCCATACGGGGGGAGGGCCGTACAATGAGCAGTTCTTC; CDR3aa: CASSHTGGGPYNEQFF
v_gene: TRBV6-5; d_gene: TRBD1; j_gene: TRBJ1-6; abundance: -; CDR3nt: TGTGCCAGCAGTTACTCGGGGGCAGGGGGTTCACCCCTCCACTTT; CDR3aa: CASSYSGAGGSPLHF
v_gene: TRBV29-1; d_gene: -; j_gene: TRBJ2-7; abundance: -; CDR3nt: TGCAGCGTTGAGGACCCGGGACGGGAGTTTGGCGAGCAGTACTTC; CDR3aa: CSVEDPGREFGEQYF
v_gene: TRBV6-4; d_gene: TRBD1; j_gene: TRBJ2-5; abundance: once; CDR3nt: TGTGCCAGCAGTGGGAACAGGGGCGAGACCCAGTACTTC; CDR3aa: CASSGNRGETQYF
v_gene: TRBV3-1/TRBV3-2; d_gene: TRBD1; j_gene: TRBJ1-4; abundance: -; CDR3nt: TGTGCCAGCCTTAAGGCGACAGGGTCGGCTGAAAAACTGTTTTTT; CDR3aa: CASLKATGSAEKLFF
v_gene: TRBV7-2; d_gene: TRBD2; j_gene: TRBJ2-7; abundance: -; CDR3nt: TGTGCCAGCAACAAACTACTAGCGGGAGAGCCCGAGCAGTACTTC; CDR3aa: CASNKLLAGEPEQYF
v_gene: TRBV7-8; d_gene: -; j_gene: TRBJ1-4; abundance: -; CDR3nt: TGTGCCAGCAGCTCGTCCCATCTTACATGGGATGAAAAACTGTTTTTT; CDR3aa: CASSSSHLTWDEKLFF
v_gene: TRBV27; d_gene: TRBD2; j_gene: TRBJ2-3; abundance: -; CDR3nt: TGTGCCAGCAGTTCTTTAGCGGGAGTTCTCACAGATACGCAGTATTTT; CDR3aa: CASSSLAGVLTDTQYF
v_gene: TRBV5-1; d_gene: TRBD1; j_gene: TRBJ2-7; abundance: -; CDR3nt: TGCGCCAGCAGCCGCCGGACAGGGCTATACGAGCAGTACTTC; CDR3aa: CASSRRTGLYEQYF
v_gene: TRBV7-8; d_gene: -; j_gene: TRBJ1-2; abundance: once; CDR3nt: TGTGCCAGCAGCTTAGCGTTCGTCGGCTATGGCTACACCTTC; CDR3aa: CASSLAFVGYGYTF
v_gene: TRBV6-5; d_gene: TRBD1; j_gene: TRBJ1-3; abundance: few; CDR3nt: TGTGCCAGCAGTTACTCCCGGGACAGCTCTGGAAACACCATATATTTT; CDR3aa: CASSYSRDSSGNTIYF
v_gene: TRBV7-6; d_gene: -; j_gene: TRBJ2-5; abundance: -; CDR3nt: TGTGCCAGCAGCTTAGGCGGTGGGGAGACCCAGTACTTC; CDR3aa: CASSLGGGETQYF